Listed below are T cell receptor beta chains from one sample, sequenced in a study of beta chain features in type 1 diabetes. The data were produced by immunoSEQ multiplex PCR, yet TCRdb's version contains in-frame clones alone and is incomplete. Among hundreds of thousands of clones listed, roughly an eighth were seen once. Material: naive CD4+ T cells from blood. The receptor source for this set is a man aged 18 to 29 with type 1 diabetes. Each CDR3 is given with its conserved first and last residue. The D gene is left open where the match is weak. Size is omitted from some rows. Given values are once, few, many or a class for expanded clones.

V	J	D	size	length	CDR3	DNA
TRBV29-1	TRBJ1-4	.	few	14	CSVAQGPSNEKLFF	TGCAGCGTTGCCCAGGGTCCCTCGAATGAAAAACTGTTTTTT
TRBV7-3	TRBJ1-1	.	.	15	CASSLIGRANTEAFF	TGTGCCAGCAGCTTAATTGGACGGGCGAACACTGAAGCTTTCTTT
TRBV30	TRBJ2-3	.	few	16	CAWSNSRRGRTDTQYF	TGTGCCTGGAGTAATAGTCGTCGGGGGCGCACAGATACGCAGTATTTT
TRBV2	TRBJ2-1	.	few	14	CASRSGEAYNEQFF	TGTGCCAGCAGATCAGGGGAGGCCTACAATGAGCAGTTCTTC
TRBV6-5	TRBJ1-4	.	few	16	CASSYSTVRSLEKLFF	TGTGCCAGCAGTTACTCGACTGTCAGGTCTCTTGAAAAACTGTTTTTT
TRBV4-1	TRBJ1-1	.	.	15	CASSQMDRQNTEAFF	TGCGCCAGCAGCCAGATGGACAGACAGAACACTGAAGCTTTCTTT
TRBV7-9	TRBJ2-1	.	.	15	CASSLGEASYNEQFF	TGTGCCAGCAGCTTAGGGGAGGCCTCCTACAATGAGCAGTTCTTC
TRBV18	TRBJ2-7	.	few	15	CASSPGTASSYEQYF	TGTGCCAGCTCCCCCGGGACGGCGAGCTCCTACGAGCAGTACTTC
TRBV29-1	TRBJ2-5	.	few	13	CSSTGRVSETQYF	TGCAGCTCAACGGGAAGGGTCTCGGAGACCCAGTACTTC
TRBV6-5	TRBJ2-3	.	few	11	CASGVTNKQYF	TGTGCCAGCGGGGTCACGAACAAGCAGTATTTT
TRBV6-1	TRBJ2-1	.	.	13	CASSPGQYNEQFF	TGTGCCAGCAGCCCCGGACAGTACAATGAGCAGTTCTTC
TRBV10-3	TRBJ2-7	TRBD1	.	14	CAITPGQGLYEQYF	TGTGCCATCACTCCGGGACAGGGCCTCTACGAGCAGTACTTC
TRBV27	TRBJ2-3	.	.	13	CASSPYPTDTQYF	TGTGCCAGCAGTCCGTACCCCACAGATACGCAGTATTTT
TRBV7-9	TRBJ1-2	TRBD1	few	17	CASSLPNRDRGREGYTF	TGTGCCAGCAGCTTACCGAACCGGGACAGGGGAAGGGAAGGCTACACCTTC
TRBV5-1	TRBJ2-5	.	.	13	CASSLGQQETQYF	TGCGCCAGCAGCTTGGGCCAGCAAGAGACCCAGTACTTC
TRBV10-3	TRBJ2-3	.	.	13	CAIESAGRDTQYF	TGTGCCATCGAGTCTGCAGGGAGAGATACGCAGTATTTT
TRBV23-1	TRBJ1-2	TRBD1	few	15	CASSPIRTGGHGYTF	TGCGCCAGCAGTCCTATCAGGACAGGGGGGCATGGCTACACCTTC
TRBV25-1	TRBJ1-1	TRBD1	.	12	CASSPDRREAFF	TGTGCCAGCAGTCCGGACAGGAGAGAAGCTTTCTTT
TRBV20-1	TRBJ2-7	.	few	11	CSAPLSYEQYF	TGCAGTGCTCCCCTCTCTTACGAGCAGTACTTC
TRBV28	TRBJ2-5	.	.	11	CASSFRETQYF	TGTGCCAGCAGTTTTAGGGAGACCCAGTACTTC
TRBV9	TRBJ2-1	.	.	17	CASSAPTRGASYNEQFF	TGTGCCAGCAGCGCTCCAACTCGGGGGGCCTCCTACAATGAGCAGTTCTTC
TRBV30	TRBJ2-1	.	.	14	CAWSRDWMGAEQFF	TGTGCCTGGAGTCGGGACTGGATGGGGGCGGAGCAGTTCTTC
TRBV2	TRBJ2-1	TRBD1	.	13	CASSRAGGDEQFF	TGTGCCAGCAGTCGGGCAGGGGGCGATGAGCAGTTCTTC
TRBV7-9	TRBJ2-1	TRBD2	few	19	CASSSRRGREAGSYNEQFF	TGTGCCAGCAGCTCACGGCGGGGGAGGGAAGCCGGCTCCTACAATGAGCAGTTCTTC
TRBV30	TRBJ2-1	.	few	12	CAWSGRYNEQFF	TGTGCCTGGAGTGGCCGATACAATGAGCAGTTCTTC
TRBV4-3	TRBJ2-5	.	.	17	CASSQGSNVGFGETQYF	TGCGCCAGCAGCCAAGGCTCGAATGTGGGCTTTGGCGAGACCCAGTACTTC
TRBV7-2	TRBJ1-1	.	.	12	CASSYQGRRAFF	TGTGCCAGCAGCTACCAGGGGCGTAGGGCTTTCTTT
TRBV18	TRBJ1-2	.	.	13	CASSPDADYGYTF	TGTGCCAGCTCACCGGACGCGGACTATGGCTACACCTTC
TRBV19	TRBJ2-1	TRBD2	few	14	CASSMGLAGGSAIF	TGTGCCAGTAGTATGGGCCTAGCGGGGGGCTCGGCGATCTTC
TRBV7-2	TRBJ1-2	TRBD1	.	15	CASSRGTGGDYGYTF	TGTGCCAGCAGTCGCGGGACAGGGGGCGACTATGGCTACACCTTC
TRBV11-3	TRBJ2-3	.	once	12	CASSLNRDTQYF	TGTGCCAGCAGCTTAAACAGGGATACGCAGTATTTT
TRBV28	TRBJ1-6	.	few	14	CASSLGNNNSPLHF	TGTGCCAGCAGCCTGGGGAATAATAATTCACCCCTCCACTTT
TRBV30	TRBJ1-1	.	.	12	CAWMEGYAEAFF	TGTGCCTGGATGGAGGGGTACGCTGAAGCTTTCTTT